This TCR beta chain was recorded in a study of blood T cell repertoires in COVID-19. Whole-study context: T cells, B-cell-depleted T cells, or PBMCs provided the cDNA or gDNA that served as material.

Assay used: immunoSEQ multiplex PCR; TCRdb lists only in-frame clones, some missing. The repertoire holds tens of thousands of clones, with roughly 86% as singletons. This CDR3 is 17 amino acids long. Per germline, CDR1 LGHNA and CDR2 YSLEER. V shed 0 bases and J shed 2 bases, with 16 bases lying between them. There are a few counts of this clone. Sequencing used peripheral blood. The clonotype originates from a human donor in a cohort sampled during active COVID-19. The chain combines TRBV4-3 with TRBJ1-1; D is possibly TRBD1 (6 bases). The CDR3 loop is CASSQDDDRLFNTEAFF. The CDR3 nucleotides are TGCGCCAGCAGCCAAGACGACGACAGGCTATTCAACACTGAAGCTTTCTTT.